A selection of T cell receptor beta chains follows, all from one sample in a study of chemoradiotherapy in HPV16-positive cancers. TCRdb keeps only in-frame clones here, not all; method: immunoSEQ multiplex PCR. Seen here are about 12,000 clones, 77% observed once, and the top ten hold about 1.4%. Collection took place from a patient who underwent chemoradiotherapy. The origin of the receptors is a human donor with HPV-associated anogenital cancer. Both conserved end residues are part of each CDR3. Each record gives: J gene, D gene, clone size, V gene, CDR3 length, CDR3 protein, CDR3 DNA. D genes are given only for firm matches. A row's size may be missing; if present it is once, few, many or a size class.

j_gene: TRBJ1-5
d_gene: TRBD1
abundance: NA
v_gene: TRBV5-6
len: 15
CDR3aa: CASSLATGAGQPQHF
CDR3nt: TGTGCCAGCAGCTTGGCGACAGGGGCTGGTCAGCCCCAGCATTTT

j_gene: TRBJ1-2
d_gene: NA
abundance: few
v_gene: TRBV7-8
len: 12
CDR3aa: CASSLISDGYTF
CDR3nt: TGTGCCAGCAGCTTAATCAGTGATGGCTACACCTTC

j_gene: TRBJ2-3
d_gene: NA
abundance: NA
v_gene: TRBV11-2
len: 16
CDR3aa: CASSLVPGLSTDTQYF
CDR3nt: TGTGCCAGCAGCTTAGTCCCTGGACTTAGCACAGATACGCAGTATTTT

j_gene: TRBJ1-2
d_gene: NA
abundance: NA
v_gene: TRBV19
len: 14
CDR3aa: CASKRPGADYGYTF
CDR3nt: TGTGCCAGTAAGCGTCCGGGGGCCGACTATGGCTACACCTTC

j_gene: TRBJ1-1
d_gene: NA
abundance: few
v_gene: TRBV7-9
len: 14
CDR3aa: CASSFGDRNTEAFF
CDR3nt: TGTGCCAGCAGCTTTGGAGACAGAAACACTGAAGCTTTCTTT

j_gene: TRBJ1-2
d_gene: NA
abundance: NA
v_gene: TRBV19
len: 15
CDR3aa: CASSANWGSNYGYTF
CDR3nt: TGTGCCAGTAGTGCGAATTGGGGGTCCAACTATGGCTACACCTTC

j_gene: TRBJ1-4
d_gene: NA
abundance: NA
v_gene: TRBV6-5
len: 11
CDR3aa: CASFGMGKLFF
CDR3nt: TGTGCCAGCTTTGGCATGGGAAAACTGTTTTTT

j_gene: TRBJ2-3
d_gene: NA
abundance: NA
v_gene: TRBV4-2
len: 15
CDR3aa: CASSHGQSSTDTQYF
CDR3nt: TGTGCCAGCAGCCATGGACAGTCTAGCACAGATACGCAGTATTTT

j_gene: TRBJ1-2
d_gene: NA
abundance: once
v_gene: TRBV19
len: 12
CDR3aa: CASEDSYYGYTF
CDR3nt: TGTGCCAGTGAGGACAGCTACTATGGCTACACCTTC

j_gene: TRBJ1-1
d_gene: NA
abundance: NA
v_gene: TRBV5-6
len: 12
CDR3aa: CASSFLTVEAFF
CDR3nt: TGTGCCAGCAGCTTCTTAACAGTTGAAGCTTTCTTT

j_gene: TRBJ2-2
d_gene: NA
abundance: once
v_gene: TRBV30
len: 19
CDR3aa: CAWSVRIPLRGLDTGELFF
CDR3nt: TGTGCCTGGAGTGTACGGATCCCCCTCCGGGGGTTGGACACCGGGGAGCTGTTTTTT

j_gene: TRBJ1-1
d_gene: NA
abundance: NA
v_gene: TRBV4-1
len: 15
CDR3aa: CASSQAADRNTEAFF
CDR3nt: TGCGCCAGCAGCCAGGCCGCCGACAGGAACACTGAAGCTTTCTTT

j_gene: TRBJ2-1
d_gene: TRBD2
abundance: NA
v_gene: TRBV12-5
len: 15
CDR3aa: CASGLYGGARNEQFF
CDR3nt: TGTGCTAGTGGTTTATACGGGGGGGCTAGGAATGAGCAGTTCTTC

j_gene: TRBJ1-1
d_gene: NA
abundance: NA
v_gene: TRBV12-1
len: 16
CDR3aa: CASSRRDRTMDTEAFF
CDR3nt: TGTGCCAGCAGCCGCCGGGACAGAACAATGGACACTGAAGCTTTCTTT

j_gene: TRBJ2-7
d_gene: NA
abundance: NA
v_gene: TRBV6-1
len: 14
CDR3aa: CASSLGHGLYEQYF
CDR3nt: TGTGCCAGCAGCCTGGGCCATGGACTCTACGAGCAGTACTTC

j_gene: TRBJ2-3
d_gene: TRBD2
abundance: NA
v_gene: TRBV7-9
len: 15
CDR3aa: CASSLSSGVVDTQYF
CDR3nt: TGTGCCAGCAGCTTATCTAGCGGGGTGGTAGATACGCAGTATTTT

j_gene: TRBJ2-7
d_gene: TRBD1
abundance: NA
v_gene: TRBV7-2
len: 12
CDR3aa: CASGYRGDEQYF
CDR3nt: TGTGCCAGCGGATACAGGGGGGACGAGCAGTACTTC

j_gene: TRBJ2-7
d_gene: NA
abundance: NA
v_gene: TRBV7-8
len: 11
CDR3aa: CASSENYEQYF
CDR3nt: TGTGCCAGCAGCGAAAATTACGAGCAGTACTTC

j_gene: TRBJ1-5
d_gene: NA
abundance: NA
v_gene: TRBV7-3
len: 14
CDR3aa: CASSLTFTGQPQHF
CDR3nt: TGTGCCAGCAGCTTAACATTTACAGGTCAGCCCCAGCATTTT

j_gene: TRBJ1-1
d_gene: TRBD1
abundance: NA
v_gene: TRBV30
len: 13
CDR3aa: CASQTGADTEAFF
CDR3nt: TGTGCCTCTCAGACAGGGGCGGACACTGAAGCTTTCTTT

j_gene: TRBJ2-3
d_gene: NA
abundance: NA
v_gene: TRBV5-8
len: 18
CDR3aa: CASSPRLTAGLKRDTQYF
CDR3nt: TGTGCCAGCAGCCCCAGGCTTACGGCGGGGCTTAAAAGGGATACGCAGTATTTT

j_gene: TRBJ2-5
d_gene: TRBD2
abundance: NA
v_gene: TRBV20-1
len: 11
CDR3aa: CSALAEETQYF
CDR3nt: TGCAGTGCACTAGCGGAAGAGACCCAGTACTTC

j_gene: TRBJ2-7
d_gene: NA
abundance: few
v_gene: TRBV10-3
len: 12
CDR3aa: CAISESYGEQYF
CDR3nt: TGTGCCATCAGTGAGTCTTACGGGGAGCAGTACTTC

j_gene: TRBJ1-5
d_gene: NA
abundance: NA
v_gene: TRBV7-9
len: 17
CDR3aa: CASSSGGGPGSNQPQHF
CDR3nt: TGTGCCAGCAGCTCGGGAGGAGGCCCGGGTAGCAATCAGCCCCAGCATTTT

j_gene: TRBJ1-1
d_gene: NA
abundance: NA
v_gene: TRBV5-1
len: 15
CDR3aa: CASSRIGGRGTEAFF
CDR3nt: TGCGCCAGCAGTCGGATAGGGGGGCGCGGCACTGAAGCTTTCTTT

j_gene: TRBJ2-3
d_gene: NA
abundance: NA
v_gene: TRBV7-3
len: 15
CDR3aa: CASSPNFDRADTQYF
CDR3nt: TGTGCCAGCAGCCCTAATTTCGACAGAGCAGATACGCAGTATTTT

j_gene: TRBJ2-1
d_gene: TRBD2
abundance: NA
v_gene: TRBV11-3
len: 16
CDR3aa: CASSLDLLAGANEQFF
CDR3nt: TGTGCCAGCAGCTTAGATTTACTAGCGGGGGCCAATGAGCAGTTCTTC

j_gene: TRBJ1-5
d_gene: TRBD1
abundance: NA
v_gene: TRBV19
len: 16
CDR3aa: CASSNGLTGWNQPQHF
CDR3nt: TGTGCCAGTAGTAACGGCTTGACAGGGTGGAATCAGCCCCAGCATTTT

j_gene: TRBJ1-3
d_gene: NA
abundance: NA
v_gene: TRBV21-1
len: 15
CDR3aa: CASLGGTVTGNTIYF
CDR3nt: TGTGCCAGTTTAGGGGGCACAGTTACTGGAAACACCATATATTTT

j_gene: TRBJ1-2
d_gene: TRBD1
abundance: NA
v_gene: TRBV11-2
len: 15
CDR3aa: CASSLGVGQGGGYTF
CDR3nt: TGTGCCAGCAGCCTAGGAGTCGGACAGGGAGGCGGCTACACCTTC

j_gene: TRBJ2-3
d_gene: TRBD2
abundance: NA
v_gene: TRBV25-1
len: 15
CDR3aa: CASSDTSGGADTQYF
CDR3nt: TGTGCCAGCAGTGACACTAGCGGGGGGGCAGATACGCAGTATTTT

j_gene: TRBJ1-6
d_gene: TRBD1
abundance: few
v_gene: TRBV5-1
len: 12
CDR3aa: CASSRQGESLHF
CDR3nt: TGCGCCAGCAGCCGACAGGGGGAATCCCTCCACTTT

j_gene: TRBJ1-1
d_gene: TRBD1
abundance: NA
v_gene: TRBV6-6
len: 14
CDR3aa: CAIDTGALNTEAFF
CDR3nt: TGTGCCATCGATACAGGGGCCCTAAACACTGAAGCTTTCTTT

j_gene: TRBJ2-1
d_gene: NA
abundance: NA
v_gene: TRBV14
len: 14
CDR3aa: CASSQDRGAVPRVF
CDR3nt: TGTGCCAGCAGCCAAGATCGTGGAGCGGTTCCGAGGGTCTTC

j_gene: TRBJ2-2
d_gene: TRBD1
abundance: few
v_gene: TRBV7-9
len: 15
CDR3aa: CASSLGTGIAGELFF
CDR3nt: TGTGCCAGCAGCTTAGGGACAGGGATCGCCGGGGAGCTGTTTTTT

j_gene: TRBJ1-6
d_gene: TRBD1
abundance: few
v_gene: TRBV6-1
len: 14
CDR3aa: CASSATGGGSPLHF
CDR3nt: TGTGCCAGCAGTGCGACAGGGGGCGGTTCACCCCTCCACTTT

j_gene: TRBJ2-1
d_gene: TRBD1
abundance: NA
v_gene: TRBV11-1
len: 15
CDR3aa: CASSVGQGSYNEQFF
CDR3nt: TGTGCCAGCAGCGTCGGACAGGGTTCCTACAATGAGCAGTTCTTC

j_gene: TRBJ1-2
d_gene: NA
abundance: few
v_gene: TRBV20-1
len: 11
CDR3aa: CSARPPGGYTF
CDR3nt: TGCAGTGCTAGACCCCCGGGGGGCTACACCTTC

j_gene: TRBJ1-2
d_gene: TRBD1
abundance: NA
v_gene: TRBV5-1
len: 15
CDR3aa: CASSFTGGENYGYTF
CDR3nt: TGCGCCAGCAGCTTCACAGGGGGTGAGAACTATGGCTACACCTTC

j_gene: TRBJ1-5
d_gene: NA
abundance: once
v_gene: TRBV19
len: 18
CDR3aa: CASSIESGGSLMMEGQHF
CDR3nt: TGTGCCAGTAGTATAGAGTCGGGGGGGTCCCTTATGATGGAGGGCCAGCATTTT

j_gene: TRBJ2-5
d_gene: TRBD2
abundance: NA
v_gene: TRBV7-7
len: 14
CDR3aa: CASSRSGGRETQYF
CDR3nt: TGTGCTAGCAGCCGTTCGGGGGGGCGAGAGACCCAGTACTTC

j_gene: TRBJ1-1
d_gene: NA
abundance: NA
v_gene: TRBV10-3
len: 12
CDR3aa: CAISESDTEAFF
CDR3nt: TGTGCCATCAGTGAGTCGGACACTGAAGCTTTCTTT

j_gene: TRBJ2-1
d_gene: NA
abundance: once
v_gene: TRBV7-8
len: 14
CDR3aa: CASSLATGYNEQFF
CDR3nt: TGTGCCAGCAGCTTAGCCACAGGATACAATGAGCAGTTCTTC

j_gene: TRBJ1-2
d_gene: NA
abundance: NA
v_gene: TRBV6-5
len: 12
CDR3aa: CASSSPADGYTF
CDR3nt: TGTGCCAGCAGTTCACCGGCGGACGGCTACACCTTC

j_gene: TRBJ2-6
d_gene: TRBD2
abundance: NA
v_gene: TRBV11-3
len: 17
CDR3aa: CASSPGEGRAGANVLTF
CDR3nt: TGTGCCAGCAGCCCTGGTGAGGGGAGGGCTGGGGCCAACGTCCTGACTTTC

j_gene: TRBJ1-1
d_gene: NA
abundance: NA
v_gene: TRBV29-1
len: 15
CDR3aa: CSVEAAVGLKTEAFF
CDR3nt: TGCAGCGTTGAAGCGGCAGTAGGCCTTAAGACTGAAGCTTTCTTT

j_gene: TRBJ2-3
d_gene: NA
abundance: NA
v_gene: TRBV7-3
len: 14
CDR3aa: CASSKGGSTDTQYF
CDR3nt: TGTGCCAGCAGCAAGGGAGGTAGCACAGATACGCAGTATTTT

j_gene: TRBJ2-7
d_gene: NA
abundance: few
v_gene: TRBV27
len: 13
CDR3aa: CASRPHTGYEQYF
CDR3nt: TGTGCCAGCAGGCCACATACCGGCTACGAGCAGTACTTC

j_gene: TRBJ1-3
d_gene: TRBD1
abundance: once
v_gene: TRBV11-3
len: 14
CDR3aa: CASSPQGWGNTIYF
CDR3nt: TGTGCCAGCAGCCCACAGGGGTGGGGAAACACCATATATTTT

j_gene: TRBJ1-5
d_gene: NA
abundance: NA
v_gene: TRBV7-8
len: 15
CDR3aa: CASSSDRTGNQPQHF
CDR3nt: TGTGCCAGCAGCTCTGACAGAACTGGGAATCAGCCCCAGCATTTT

j_gene: TRBJ2-7
d_gene: NA
abundance: NA
v_gene: TRBV11-3
len: 15
CDR3aa: CASSKGQGNSYEQYF
CDR3nt: TGTGCCAGCAGTAAGGGGCAGGGGAACTCCTACGAGCAGTACTTC

j_gene: TRBJ1-5
d_gene: NA
abundance: NA
v_gene: TRBV19
len: 14
CDR3aa: CASSDQTPNQPQHF
CDR3nt: TGTGCCAGTAGCGACCAGACGCCCAATCAGCCCCAGCATTTT

j_gene: TRBJ1-2
d_gene: NA
abundance: NA
v_gene: TRBV7-2
len: 13
CDR3aa: CASSYDGNYGYTF
CDR3nt: TGTGCCAGCAGTTACGACGGAAACTATGGCTACACCTTC

j_gene: TRBJ2-7
d_gene: TRBD1
abundance: NA
v_gene: TRBV7-2
len: 14
CDR3aa: CASSWTGDLYEQYF
CDR3nt: TGTGCCAGCAGCTGGACAGGGGACCTTTACGAGCAGTACTTC

j_gene: TRBJ1-1
d_gene: NA
abundance: NA
v_gene: TRBV7-9
len: 15
CDR3aa: CASSSPVAPGTEAFF
CDR3nt: TGTGCCAGCAGCTCGCCGGTGGCCCCGGGGACTGAAGCTTTCTTT

j_gene: TRBJ2-1
d_gene: NA
abundance: NA
v_gene: TRBV5-8
len: 13
CDR3aa: CASSLEGGAVQFF
CDR3nt: TGTGCCAGCAGCTTGGAGGGGGGGGCCGTGCAGTTCTTC

j_gene: TRBJ2-2
d_gene: TRBD2
abundance: NA
v_gene: TRBV9
len: 16
CDR3aa: CASSAGASGGTGELFF
CDR3nt: TGTGCCAGCAGCGCAGGGGCTAGCGGGGGTACCGGGGAGCTGTTTTTT

j_gene: TRBJ2-5
d_gene: TRBD2
abundance: NA
v_gene: TRBV2
len: 14
CDR3aa: CASERRGGIETQYF
CDR3nt: TGTGCCAGCGAAAGGCGGGGGGGCATTGAGACCCAGTACTTC

j_gene: TRBJ2-3
d_gene: TRBD2
abundance: few
v_gene: TRBV5-1
len: 13
CDR3aa: CASIAASGGTQYF
CDR3nt: TGCGCCAGTATCGCGGCCTCGGGAGGTACGCAGTATTTT